These 6 T cell receptor beta chains were sequenced from one sample in a study of cytomegalovirus exposure and HLA in healthy donors. A multiplex PCR was run with 60 Vbeta primers and 13 Jbeta primers. The data were produced by immunoSEQ multiplex PCR, yet TCRdb's version contains in-frame clones alone and is incomplete. The data show approximately 170,000 clones, 80% to 85% seen once. Sequencing was carried out using PBMCs. The receptors derive from a male donor in good health and CMV-seronegative.

This chain connects TRBV4-3 to TRBJ1-1; D is uncertain. The germline V gene encodes CDR1 LGHNA and CDR2 YSLEER. V gave up 2 bases and J gave up 2 bases, with 9 bases separating them. The CDR3 has 14 amino acids. CDR3 sequence reads: CASSQRRINTEAFF. The DNA for the CDR3 is TGCGCCAGCAGCCAACGCAGGATTAACACTGAAGCTTTCTTT.

The rearrangement links TRBV27 to TRBJ1-6; D is perhaps TRBD1 (5 bases). With 3 bases removed from V and 7 bases from J, the gap between germline ends came to 19 bases. The germline V gene has CDR1 MNHEY and CDR2 SMNVEV (reference sequence). The CDR3 length is 17 residues. Written as DNA, the CDR3 is TGTGCCAGCAGTTTTCGTCTGGGCAGGGAAAGCAATTCACCCCTCCACTTT. It is translated as CASSFRLGRESNSPLHF.

This sequence joins TRBV10-1 and TRBJ2-3; 7 bases align to TRBD1. Germline V CDR1 and CDR2: WNHNN, SYGVQD (reference sequence). V lost 10 bases to trimming and J lost 7 bases; unmatched junction nucleotides: 11. This CDR3 region has 13 residues. The CDR3 here is CATRGPGGNTQYF. The CDR3 coding sequence is TGCGCCACCCGGGGCCCAGGGGGAAATACGCAGTATTTT.

The chain has TRBV5-4 and TRBJ2-1; 7 nucleotides agree with TRBD2. There are 15 residues in the CDR3. The germline CDR1 and CDR2 sequences are SGHNT and YYREEE (reference sequence). V lost 0 bases and J lost 3; bases outside the gene matches: 3. The CDR3 reads CASSLGGGIYNEQFF. The CDR3 DNA sequence: TGTGCCAGCAGCTTGGGGGGGGGAATCTACAATGAGCAGTTCTTC.

The chain combines TRBV30 with TRBJ2-6, with TRBD1 matching 8 bases. CDR1 is GTSNPN, CDR2 SVGIG, per germline (reference sequence). The J segment lost 2 bases and the V segment lost 1 base, leaving 4 bases of the junction unmatched. The CDR3 contains 16 residues. The CDR3 is CAWSGGQGAGANVLTF. CDR3 in DNA: TGTGCCTGGAGTGGAGGACAGGGCGCTGGGGCCAACGTCCTGACTTTC.

This chain uses TRBV29-1 with TRBJ2-3; TRBD1 aligns across 8 bases. The CDR3 is 14 amino acids. Germline-derived CDR1 and CDR2 are SQVTM and ANQGSEA. Trimming removed 6 bases from V and 2 bases from J; junction bases left unmatched: 7. CDR3 residues: CSVLRDRLTDTQYF. The CDR3 nucleotides are TGCAGCGTCCTCAGGGACAGGCTCACAGATACGCAGTATTTT.